The rows below give T cell receptor beta chains drawn from one sample of a study of blood T cells in healthy people across ages. Each CDR3 protein is one row after TCRdb ran MiXCR on the 5' RACE reads. This sample has over a million distinct CDR3 sequences, with around two fifths found just once. Sample: blood. The receptors originated from a woman aged 18-30 years in good health. CDR3s include the opening cysteine and the closing phenylalanine or tryptophan. A D gene is named only where the DNA matches it firmly. Clone size is stated in some rows and not others, as once, few, many or a class when expanded.

v_call	d_call	j_call	clone_size	cdr3_aa	cdr3_nt
TRBV29-1	TRBD2	TRBJ2-1	few	CSGMGLAGDNEQFF	TGCAGCGGGATGGGACTAGCGGGGGACAATGAGCAGTTCTTC
TRBV11-2	TRBD2	TRBJ2-5	few	CASERNTGGETQYF	TGTGCCAGCGAACGGAACACGGGGGGTGAGACCCAGTACTTC
TRBV7-2	TRBD2	TRBJ2-5	few	CASSFILAGRETQYF	TGTGCCAGCAGCTTTATACTAGCGGGACGGGAGACCCAGTACTTC
TRBV27	TRBD1	TRBJ2-3	many	CASSSGTGGTDTQYF	TGTGCCAGCAGTTCCGGGACAGGGGGCACAGATACGCAGTATTTT
TRBV29-1	-	TRBJ1-1	-	CSVVGGRGSTEAFF	TGCAGCGTTGTGGGCGGCAGGGGAAGTACTGAAGCTTTCTTT
TRBV2	TRBD2	TRBJ2-3	-	CASSRQLAGVADTQYF	TGTGCCAGCAGTCGTCAACTAGCGGGAGTTGCAGATACGCAGTATTTT
TRBV4-1	-	TRBJ1-2	few	CASSQDRDPNYGYTF	TGCGCCAGCAGCCAAGATAGGGACCCAAACTATGGCTACACCTTC
TRBV7-9	-	TRBJ2-7	-	CASSVPKGGTVYEQYF	TGTGCCAGCAGCGTGCCAAAAGGGGGGACTGTCTACGAGCAGTACTTC
TRBV5-1	TRBD1	TRBJ1-2	few	CASSWSTGVQGYTF	TGCGCCAGCAGCTGGAGTACAGGGGTTCAAGGCTACACCTTC
TRBV3-1	-	TRBJ2-6	-	CASSPGEFSGANVLTF	TGTGCCAGCAGCCCTGGGGAGTTCTCTGGGGCCAACGTCCTGACTTTC
TRBV7-8	TRBD2	TRBJ2-2	few	CASSLGGGADTGELFF	TGTGCCAGCAGCTTAGGCGGGGGGGCGGACACCGGGGAGCTGTTTTTT